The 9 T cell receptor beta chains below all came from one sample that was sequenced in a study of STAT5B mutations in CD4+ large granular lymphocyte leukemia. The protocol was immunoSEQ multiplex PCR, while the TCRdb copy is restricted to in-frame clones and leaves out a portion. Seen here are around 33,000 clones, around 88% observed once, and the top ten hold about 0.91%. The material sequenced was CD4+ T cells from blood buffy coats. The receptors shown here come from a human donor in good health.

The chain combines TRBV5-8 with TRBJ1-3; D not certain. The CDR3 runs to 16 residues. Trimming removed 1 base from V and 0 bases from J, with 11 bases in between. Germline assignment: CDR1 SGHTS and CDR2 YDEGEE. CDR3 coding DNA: TGTGCCAGCAGCTTGATAGGTCTGAGCTCTGGAAACACCATATATTTT. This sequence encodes CASSLIGLSSGNTIYF.

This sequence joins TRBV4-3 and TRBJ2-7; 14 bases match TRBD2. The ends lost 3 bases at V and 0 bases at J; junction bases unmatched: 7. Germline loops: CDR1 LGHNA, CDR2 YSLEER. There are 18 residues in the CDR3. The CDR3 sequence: CASSQGLAGAGSSYEQYF. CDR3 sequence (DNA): TGCGCCAGCAGCCAGGGACTAGCGGGGGCCGGATCCTCCTACGAGCAGTACTTC.

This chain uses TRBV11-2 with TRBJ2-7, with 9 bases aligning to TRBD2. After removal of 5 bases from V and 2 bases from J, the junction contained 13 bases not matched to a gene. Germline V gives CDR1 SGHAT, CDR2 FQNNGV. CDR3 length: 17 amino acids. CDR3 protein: CASSVKPLAGHAYEQYF. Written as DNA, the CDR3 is TGTGCCAGCAGCGTTAAGCCGCTAGCGGGGCATGCCTACGAGCAGTACTTC.

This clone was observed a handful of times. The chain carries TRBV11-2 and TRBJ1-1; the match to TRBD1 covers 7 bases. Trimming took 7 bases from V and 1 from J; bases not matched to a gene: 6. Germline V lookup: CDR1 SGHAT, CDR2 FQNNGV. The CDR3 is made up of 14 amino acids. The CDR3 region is CASNQGDTNTEAFF. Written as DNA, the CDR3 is TGTGCCAGCAACCAGGGGGATACGAACACTGAAGCTTTCTTT.

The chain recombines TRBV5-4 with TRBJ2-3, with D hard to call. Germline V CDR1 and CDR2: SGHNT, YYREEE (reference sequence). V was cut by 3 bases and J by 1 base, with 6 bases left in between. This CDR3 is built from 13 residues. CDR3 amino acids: CASSWRGTDTQYF. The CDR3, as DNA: TGTGCCAGCAGCTGGAGAGGCACAGATACGCAGTATTTT.

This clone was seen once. This CDR3 reads CASSERGPPYEQYF. CDR3 nucleotide sequence: TGTGCCAGCAGTGAAAGGGGCCCTCCTTACGAGCAGTACTTC. This chain uses TRBV2 with TRBJ2-5; a weak D match, TRBD1 (5 bases). The J call is doubtful: the DNA matches TRBJ2-7 better. Germline V gene sequence: CDR1 SNHLY, CDR2 FYNNEI. The CDR3 consists of 14 residues.

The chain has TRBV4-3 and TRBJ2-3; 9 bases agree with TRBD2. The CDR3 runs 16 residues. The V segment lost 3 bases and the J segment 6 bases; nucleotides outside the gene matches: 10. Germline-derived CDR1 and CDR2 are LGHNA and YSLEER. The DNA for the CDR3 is TGCGCCAGCAGCCACGCCATAGCGGGGGAATGGGATACGCAGTATTTT. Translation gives CASSHAIAGEWDTQYF.

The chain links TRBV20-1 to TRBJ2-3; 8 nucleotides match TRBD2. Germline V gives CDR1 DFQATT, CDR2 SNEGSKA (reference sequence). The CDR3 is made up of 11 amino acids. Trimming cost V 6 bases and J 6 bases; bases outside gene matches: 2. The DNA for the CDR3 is TGCAGTGCCCGCGGGGGGGATACGCAGTATTTT. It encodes CSARGGDTQYF.

The CDR3: CASSSQPPGQFRNIQYF. The CDR3 nucleotides are TGCGCCAGCAGCTCGCAACCTCCAGGGCAGTTCAGAAACATTCAGTACTTC. V and J are TRBV4-3 and TRBJ2-4; TRBD1 is a possible D gene (5 bases). Per germline, CDR1 LGHNA and CDR2 YSLEER. The CDR3 has 17 residues. V dropped 5 bases and J dropped 6 bases, with 23 bases sitting between them.